This T cell receptor (beta chain) came from a study of response to subunit inactivated influenza vaccine. This clonotype was observed many times. Its antigen is not known. Points from the study as a whole: A suggestion made by the authors is that each seasonal influenza vaccination recruits few new T cells.

The ends were cut back, 6 bases at V and 4 bases at J, with 20 bases in the middle. CDR1 and CDR2 from the germline V gene are SGHRS and YFSETQ. The CDR3 is 16 residues long. TCRdb re-called the RT-PCR reads through MiXCR, storing one row per CDR3 protein. The sample has hundreds of thousands of distinct CDR3 sequences, 14% seen once. The gene calls are TRBV5-1 and TRBJ2-1; possibly TRBD2 for D (5 bases). The receptor's source is a man aged 45-65 years who received an inactivated influenza vaccine. The sample in question was PBMCs from blood, obtained roughly 15 days before vaccination. CDR3 DNA sequence: TGCGCCAGCACCCAAACTAGTTCGTCTTTTTACAATGAGCAGTTCTTC. It encodes CASTQTSSSFYNEQFF.